A single sample is the source of the 20 T cell receptor beta chains below, sequenced in a study of prognosis after radiotherapy for stage I lung cancer. Amplification of TCR beta CDR3 from genomic DNA used two-round multiplex PCR. First-round PCR used primers specific to each TRBV and TRBJ gene. TCRdb independently ran MiXCR on the multiplex PCR reads; one entry per CDR3 protein. The sample has fewer than 20,000 distinct CDR3 sequences; about 40% are singletons. The sample was PBMCs, taken before or after stereotactic body radiation therapy (not recorded which). These receptor sequences come from a donor over 45 with non-small cell lung cancer.

For this clonotype: At one end, the junction sequence differs from germline, possibly due to a read error. The rearrangement links TRBV24-1 to TRBJ2-2, with a possible D match to TRBD1 (7 bases). CDR3 length: 14 amino acids. Germline V gives CDR1 KGHDR, CDR2 SFDVKD. This CDR3 is CATSVPGGCGELLF. The DNA for the CDR3 is TGTGCCACCAGTGTCCCAGGGGGTTGCGGGGAGCTGCTTTTT.

In its sample, this clonotype was seen many times. The chain recombines TRBV6-2 or TRBV6-3 with TRBJ2-5; D ambiguous. Germline V gives CDR1 MNHEY, CDR2 SVGEGT. This CDR3 is built from 12 residues. V was shortened by 7 bases and J by 7 bases, with 13 bases between the two germline ends. The CDR3 here is CASTKRVGTQYF. The CDR3 DNA reads as TGTGCCAGCACTAAACGAGTGGGGACCCAGTACTTC.

About this clonotype itself: This likely reflects a read error, since a far larger clone is one base away. This chain uses TRBV7-2 with TRBJ2-3, with no clear D. V dropped 1 base and J dropped 4 bases, with 6 bases sitting between them. Germline values: CDR1 SGHTA, CDR2 FQGNSA. The CDR3 is 13 amino acids. CDR3 amino acids: CASSLVLADTQYF. The CDR3 nucleotides are TGTGCCAGCAGCTTAGTTCTGGCAGATACGCAGTATTTT.

This clonotype was observed at least ten times. J is TRBJ2-1 and V is TRBV7-9, with 7 bases lining up with TRBD2. The CDR3 covers 16 residues. CDR1 and CDR2 (germline): SEHNR, FQNEAQ (reference sequence). J was trimmed by 4 bases and V by 1 base; bases with no gene match: 7. This CDR3 reads CASSLGRDYVYNEQFF. The CDR3 nucleotides are TGTGCCAGCAGCTTAGGCCGGGACTATGTTTACAATGAGCAGTTCTTC.

This clonotype was detected a few times. The J gene is TRBJ2-1, the V gene TRBV12-3 or TRBV12-4, with D perhaps matching TRBD2 (5 bases). Judging by the DNA end, TRBJ2-5 fits better; the J call may be wrong. The CDR3 loop spans 13 amino acids. In DNA, the CDR3 is TGTGCCAGCAGTTTTTTGGGAGAGGAGACCCAGTACTTC. Residues: CASSFLGEETQYF.

This clonotype was seen at least ten times. The V gene is TRBV12-3 or TRBV12-4, the J gene TRBJ2-3, with D perhaps TRBD1 (5 bases). The CDR3 totals 12 residues. V lost 6 bases and J lost 14, with 18 bases in between. The CDR3 loop is CASRRNELGLYF. The CDR3 nucleotides read TGTGCCAGCAGGCGCAATGAGCTGGGGCTGTATTTT.

Concerning this clonotype: This clone may be a read error of a much larger clone one base away. The rearrangement links TRBV7-6 to TRBJ2-5; a weak D match, TRBD1 (5 bases). V lost 2 bases, J lost 2 bases, and 24 bases lay in between. This CDR3 has 19 amino acids. CDR1 SGHVS and CDR2 FNYEAQ come from the germline V gene. In nucleotides, the CDR3 is TGTGCCAGCAGCTTATCAATACGACCTGTGGGGCAAGGACAAGAGACCCAGTACTTC. This translates into CASSLSIRPVGQGQETQYF.

This clonotype appeared many times. V is TRBV6-5 and J is TRBJ1-1; D not resolved. CDR3 length equals 14 residues. Trimming cost V 0 bases and J 0 bases, with 5 bases left between them. Germline V CDR1 and CDR2: MNHEY, SVGAGI. CDR3 bases: TGTGCCAGCAGTTACTCGAGTCTGAACACTGAAGCTTTCTTT. Protein sequence: CASSYSSLNTEAFF.

The sample holds many counts of this clonotype. J is TRBJ1-2 and V is TRBV29-1, with D possibly being TRBD1 (5 bases). Trimming took 4 bases from V and 4 from J, leaving 22 bases between them. The CDR3 totals 16 residues. CDR1 SQVTM and CDR2 ANQGSEA come from the germline V gene. CDR3 coding DNA: TGCAGCGTTGTTTCCGGTGGGCTAGGGGCCGTCTATGGCTACACCTTC. It codes for CSVVSGGLGAVYGYTF.

This clonotype appeared once. The chain links TRBV7-2 to TRBJ2-1; D gene ambiguous. V dropped 5 bases and J dropped 0 bases, with 8 bases sitting between them. Germline V gene sequence: CDR1 SGHTA, CDR2 FQGNSA. There are 14 residues in the CDR3. The CDR3 here is CASSRAPSYNEQFF. The CDR3 nucleotides are TGTGCCAGCAGCAGGGCCCCCTCCTACAATGAGCAGTTCTTC.

The chain recombines TRBV12-3 or TRBV12-4 with TRBJ2-7, with D uncertain. Trimming removed 5 bases at V and 5 bases at J, with 13 bases between. The CDR3 spans 13 residues. CDR3 DNA sequence: TGTGCCAGCAGTCCCTCGGTGGTGAACGAGCAGTACTTC. Protein sequence: CASSPSVVNEQYF.

V and J are TRBV30 and TRBJ2-2; the D gene could be TRBD1 or TRBD2 (5 bases each). Trimming shortened V by 3 bases and J by 4 bases, and 15 bases separated the two germline ends. CDR3 length: 15 amino acids. CDR1 GTSNPN and CDR2 SVGIG come from the germline V gene (reference sequence). The CDR3 DNA reads TGTGCCTGGAGCCGAGGGGTGGGCGGCACCGGGGAGCTGTTTTTT. Its translation: CAWSRGVGGTGELFF.

This clonotype was seen a single time. The chain links TRBV20-1 to TRBJ2-3; 13 positions match TRBD2. The CDR3 spans 16 residues. Germline-derived CDR1 and CDR2 are DFQATT and SNEGSKA (reference sequence). Trimming removed 6 bases from V and 4 bases from J; junction bases left unmatched: 10. CDR3 residues: CSAGTSGMARPDTQYF. The DNA of the CDR3 is TGCAGTGCCGGGACTAGCGGGATGGCTAGGCCAGATACGCAGTATTTT.

The chain uses TRBV6-2 or TRBV6-3 and TRBJ1-5, with TRBD1 matching 7 bases. Losses at the gene ends were 7 bases for V and 6 bases for J; bases not matched to a gene: 9. CDR3 length: 14 residues. The germline gives CDR1 MNHEY, CDR2 SVGEGT. CDR3 amino acids: CASTLTGIVQPQHF. The CDR3 coding sequence is TGTGCCAGCACCCTGACAGGGATCGTTCAGCCCCAGCATTTT.

This chain links TRBV6-5 with TRBJ2-7; a possible D gene is TRBD2 (6 bases). V lost 2 bases, J lost 1 base, and 6 bases lay in between. The V gene's germline CDR1 is MNHEY and CDR2 SVGAGI. The CDR3 covers 13 residues. DNA for the CDR3: TGTGCCAGCAGTTACGGGGGGTCCTACGAGCAGTACTTC. It is translated as CASSYGGSYEQYF.

This CDR3 is CASSFKLEQFF. The CDR3 DNA reads as TGTGCCAGCAGTTTTAAGCTAGAGCAGTTCTTC. This chain uses TRBV28 with TRBJ2-1; D gene unclear. CDR1 and CDR2 from the germline V gene are MDHEN and SYDVKM. The CDR3 spans 11 residues. V lost 3 bases and J lost 10, with 7 bases in between. Using reference TRBV28 and TRBJ2-1 for the parts outside the CDR3, the full variable domain is DVKVTQSSRYLVKRTGEKVFLECVQDMDHENMFWYRQDPGLGLRLIYFSYDVKMKEKGDIPEGYSVSREKKERFSLILESASTNQTSMYLCASSFKLEQFFGPGTRLTVL.

The chain is built from TRBV15 and TRBJ2-7; D remains ambiguous. Between the trimmed V and J ends, which lost 3 bases and 3 bases, there was a span of 12 bases. The germline gives CDR1 LNHNV, CDR2 YYDKDF (reference sequence). This CDR3 has 14 amino acids. The CDR3, as DNA: TGTGCCACCAGCAGTCAGAGATTCGGCTACGAGCAGTACTTC. This codes for CATSSQRFGYEQYF.

This clonotype appeared many times. The chain recombines TRBV4-1 with TRBJ1-3; D possibly corresponds to TRBD1 (6 bases). Between the trimmed V and J ends, which lost 0 bases and 8 bases, there was a span of 17 bases. CDR3 length equals 16 residues. Germline V gene lookup returns CDR1 MGHRA and CDR2 YSYEKL. The CDR3 reads CASSQDTGRTRDTIYF. Written as DNA, the CDR3 is TGCGCCAGCAGCCAAGACACAGGGCGGACGAGAGACACCATATATTTT.

With respect to this clonotype: This likely came from a read error, as a far larger clone is one base away. The chain couples TRBV24-1 to TRBJ2-3; TRBD1 agrees at 10 bases. Germline V CDR1 and CDR2: KGHDR, SFDVKD. This CDR3 contains 17 residues. The DNA for the CDR3 is TGTGCCAGCAGTACAGCCGGGACAGGGGACAGCACAGATACGCAGTATTTT. As protein: CASSTAGTGDSTDTQYF.

This clonotype appeared many times. The chain recombines TRBV6-1 with TRBJ2-3; tentatively, D is TRBD1 (6 bases). The CDR3 loop spans 15 amino acids. The V end lost 6 bases, the J end lost 1 base, and 14 bases lay between the germline ends. Germline V CDR1 and CDR2: MNHNS, SASEGT. The CDR3 loop reads CASSPGDRGTDTQYF. CDR3 bases: TGTGCCAGCAGCCCAGGGGATCGAGGCACAGATACGCAGTATTTT.